The source of this TCR beta chain is a study of blood T cell repertoires in COVID-19. Overall study: COVID-19 samples collected from the United States, Italy and Spain covered acute and convalescent phases. PBMCs, B-cell-depleted T cells, or T cells were the source of the cDNA or gDNA that made up the material.

Per the study methods: Cell counts per sample came from amplifying reference gene primers. The data were produced by immunoSEQ multiplex PCR, yet TCRdb's version contains in-frame clones alone and is incomplete. V and J calls and clone size are given by that table; D and trimming were obtained from the DNA. The sample consists of approximately 110,000 clones, 70% to 80% of them appearing once. This clone was observed a few times. Germline V gene sequence: CDR1 LNHDA, CDR2 SQIVND (reference sequence). The CDR3 loop spans 12 amino acids. The ends lost 7 bases at V and 3 bases at J; junction bases unmatched: 3.

The specimen sequenced was peripheral blood. The genes are TRBV19 and TRBJ2-7, with 7 bases matching TRBD2. This clonotype was sampled from a man in his 70s with active or convalescent COVID-19. The CDR3 loop reads CASTSGGYEQYF. CDR3 nucleotide sequence: TGTGCCAGTACCTCGGGAGGCTACGAGCAGTACTTC.